These 25 T cell receptor beta chains were all obtained from the same sample, sequenced in a study of blood T cell repertoires in COVID-19. Produced via immunoSEQ multiplex PCR; TCRdb's table is partial and in-frame only. The sample carries about 33,000 clones, approximately 85% recorded once. Sequenced material: peripheral blood. The receptors here all came from a man in his 60s with active COVID-19.

This chain uses TRBV28 with TRBJ1-2; 8 nucleotides line up with TRBD1. The CDR3 extends over 13 amino acids. Germline CDR1 reads MDHEN; CDR2 reads SYDVKM. V was clipped by 5 bases and J by 8 bases; unmatched bases: 7. CDR3 DNA sequence: TGTGCCAGCAGTACGGGACAGGTTTCCGGCTACACCTTC. This encodes CASSTGQVSGYTF.

This chain links TRBV5-1 with TRBJ1-4; 9 bases align to TRBD1. This CDR3 has 16 residues. The germline gives CDR1 SGHRS, CDR2 YFSETQ. Germline trimming cut 4 bases from V and 5 bases from J; bases unmatched to any gene: 9. CDR3 loop: CASSTRTGALNEKLFF. CDR3 coding DNA: TGCGCCAGCAGCACAAGGACAGGGGCCCTGAATGAAAAACTGTTTTTT.

This sequence joins TRBV5-5 and TRBJ2-3; 10 bases are shared with TRBD1. V gave up 0 bases and J gave up 6 bases; unmatched junction bases: 7. This CDR3 has 16 residues. Per the germline V gene, CDR1 is SGHKS and CDR2 is YYEKEE (reference sequence). The CDR3 spells CASSLVRGTGADTQYF. CDR3 nucleotide sequence: TGTGCCAGCAGCTTGGTGCGGGGGACAGGGGCCGATACGCAGTATTTT.

The genes are TRBV6-5 and TRBJ1-5; tentative D call: TRBD1 (5 bases). This CDR3 spans 13 amino acids. Trimming removed 7 bases at V and 3 bases at J, with 10 bases between. Germline CDR1 MNHEY, CDR2 SVGAGI. CDR3 coding DNA: TGTGCCAGCAATGCGGGGCCCAATCAGCCCCAGCATTTT. Its translation: CASNAGPNQPQHF.

This clone was observed once. V usage is TRBV29-1 and J usage is TRBJ2-5; TRBD2 agrees at 12 bases. The CDR3 consists of 15 residues. The germline V gene encodes CDR1 SQVTM and CDR2 ANQGSEA. After removal of 2 bases from V and 4 bases from J, the junction contained 5 bases not matched to a gene. CDR3 loop: CSVERASGRVETQYF. The CDR3 DNA reads as TGCAGCGTTGAAAGGGCTAGCGGGAGGGTAGAGACCCAGTACTTC. The full variable domain, rest sourced from reference TRBV29-1 and TRBJ2-5, is SAVISQKPSRDICQRGTSLTIQCQVDSQVTMMFWYRQQPGQSLTLIATANQGSEATYESGFVIDKFPISRPNLTFSTLTVSNMSPEDSSIYLCSVERASGRVETQYFGPGTRLLVL.

This clone has just a few counts. This chain connects TRBV7-9 to TRBJ2-7, with a possible D match to TRBD2 (5 bases). The CDR3 loop spans 13 amino acids. Germline lookup yields CDR1 SEHNR and CDR2 FQNEAQ (reference sequence). Trimming removed 0 bases from V and 2 bases from J, with 5 bases in between. The CDR3 loop is CASSLAGAYEQYV. CDR3 bases: TGTGCCAGCAGCTTAGCGGGAGCCTACGAGCAGTACGTC.

This chain uses TRBV10-2 with TRBJ2-6, with a possible D match to TRBD1 (5 bases). The germline V gene encodes CDR1 WSHSY and CDR2 SAAADI. This CDR3 comprises 16 residues. The V end lost 8 bases, the J end lost 4 bases, and 18 bases lay between the germline ends. The CDR3 loop is CASHDPTGSGANVLTF. The CDR3 DNA reads TGCGCCAGCCATGATCCTACAGGCTCCGGGGCCAACGTCCTGACTTTC.

This clone was seen just once. The gene calls are TRBV6-6 and TRBJ2-2, with 10 bases lining up with TRBD2. V was pared by 5 bases and J by 7 bases, with 13 bases of the junction left unmatched. There are 17 residues in the CDR3. Germline V gives CDR1 MNHNY, CDR2 SVGAGI (reference sequence). The CDR3 DNA is TGTGCCAGCAGTCGACATACTAGCGGGATCGGGATCGGGGAGCTGTTTTTT. Translating gives CASSRHTSGIGIGELFF.

This clone was seen only once. The CDR3 DNA follows: TGTGCCTGGAGTGTTCGGCTTCTAGCGGGAGGGCCCCTATGGTACAATGAGCAGTTCTTC. Protein: CAWSVRLLAGGPLWYNEQFF. The chain links TRBV30 to TRBJ2-1; 12 nucleotides match TRBD2. V was clipped by 0 bases and J by 4 bases; unmatched bases: 16. Germline lookup yields CDR1 GTSNPN and CDR2 SVGIG (reference sequence). The CDR3 contains 20 residues.

The sample holds a few counts of this clone. The genes are TRBV19 and TRBJ1-5; no firm D call. This CDR3 is built from 13 residues. Germline-derived CDR1 and CDR2 are LNHDA and SQIVND (reference sequence). Trimming took off 6 bases at V and 1 base at J, with 7 bases between the two ends. CDR3 nucleotides: TGTGCCAGTAGCCGAGAGAGCAATCAGCCCCAGCATTTT. It translates to CASSRESNQPQHF. The full variable domain, with the rest looked up from reference TRBV19 and TRBJ1-5, is DGGITQSPKYLFRKEGQNVTLSCEQNLNHDAMYWYRQDPGQGLRLIYYSQIVNDFQKGDIAEGYSVSREKKESFPLTVTSAQKNPTAFYLCASSRESNQPQHFGDGTRLSIL.

The chain is built from TRBV5-1 and TRBJ2-2, with 7 bases aligning to TRBD2. The CDR3 length is 14 residues. Germline V gene lookup returns CDR1 SGHRS and CDR2 YFSETQ. The J segment lost 6 bases and the V segment lost 4 bases, leaving 6 bases of the junction unmatched. CDR3 in amino acids: CASSGGRLAGELFF. CDR3 coding DNA: TGCGCCAGCAGCGGCGGGAGATTGGCCGGGGAGCTGTTTTTT.

V usage is TRBV11-3 and J usage is TRBJ2-1, with 11 bases lining up with TRBD2. With 0 bases clipped from V and 8 bases from J, the junction kept 3 bases outside the gene matches. CDR3 length: 15 residues. Germline CDR1 SGHNT, CDR2 YENEEA. CDR3 sequence reads: CASSLDLAGGDEQFF. In DNA, the CDR3 is TGTGCCAGCAGCTTAGATCTAGCGGGAGGAGATGAGCAGTTCTTC.

This clone occurred a few times. The chain uses TRBV7-2 and TRBJ2-3, with D perhaps TRBD1 (6 bases). Germline CDR1 reads SGHTA; CDR2 reads FQGNSA. V dropped 3 bases and J dropped 3 bases, with 16 bases sitting between them. The CDR3 extends over 16 amino acids. CDR3 DNA sequence: TGTGCCAGCAGCTTTGGCCAGGGGTTTGTGACAGATACGCAGTATTTT. Translating gives CASSFGQGFVTDTQYF.

The chain combines TRBV5-1 with TRBJ2-1, with D hard to call. CDR3 length: 15 residues. Trimming left V 4 bases short and J 0 bases short, with 11 bases between. Germline-derived CDR1 and CDR2 are SGHRS and YFSETQ. The CDR3 DNA is TGCGCCAGCAGCCCTCTAGTGATCTCCTACAATGAGCAGTTCTTC. This codes for CASSPLVISYNEQFF. Complete variable domain (other parts from reference TRBV5-1 and TRBJ2-1): KAGVTQTPRYLIKTRGQQVTLSCSPISGHRSVSWYQQTPGQGLQFLFEYFSETQRNKGNFPGRFSGRQFSNSRSEMNVSTLELGDSALYLCASSPLVISYNEQFFGPGTRLTVL.

CDR3 residues: CASSLTPSGRDGLAGVYEQYF. CDR3 bases: TGTGCCAGCAGCTTAACGCCCAGTGGCAGGGACGGACTAGCGGGAGTCTACGAGCAGTACTTC. The chain uses TRBV7-3 and TRBJ2-7, with 13 bases aligning to TRBD2. Per germline, CDR1 SGHTA and CDR2 FQGTGA. V lost 0 bases and J lost 3; bases outside the gene matches: 17. There are 21 residues in the CDR3.

The chain couples TRBV4-1 to TRBJ2-1, with D hard to call. Germline V lookup: CDR1 MGHRA, CDR2 YSYEKL. The CDR3 sequence is 11 residues long. With 3 bases removed from V and 10 bases from J, the gap between germline ends came to 7 bases. CDR3 nucleotides: TGCGCCAGCAGCCAGAGTAACGAGCAGTTCTTC. Protein sequence: CASSQSNEQFF.

The chain recombines TRBV10-1 with TRBJ2-5, with 9 bases lining up with TRBD2. Germline V gene lookup returns CDR1 WNHNN and CDR2 SYGVQD (reference sequence). Trimming cost V 2 bases and J 0 bases; bases outside gene matches: 7. The CDR3 is 17 amino acids. CDR3 in amino acids: CASSEGRLAGNQETQYF. The CDR3 DNA sequence: TGCGCCAGCAGTGAGGGACGTCTAGCGGGAAACCAAGAGACCCAGTACTTC.

The chain uses TRBV5-4 and TRBJ2-5, with 7 bases aligning to TRBD1. CDR3 length: 13 amino acids. Germline values: CDR1 SGHNT, CDR2 YYREEE (reference sequence). The junction had 5 bases not matched to a gene; V was cut back by 3 bases and J by 6 bases. The CDR3 region is CASSSTGVKTQYF. The CDR3 DNA is TGTGCCAGCAGCTCTACAGGGGTGAAGACCCAGTACTTC.

V usage is TRBV19 and J usage is TRBJ1-4; TRBD1 might be the D (6 bases). Germline CDR1 LNHDA, CDR2 SQIVND (reference sequence). The CDR3 covers 12 residues. Between the trimmed V and J ends, which lost 3 bases and 7 bases, there was a span of 6 bases. Here the CDR3 reads CASSIRGEKLFF. The DNA of the CDR3 is TGTGCCAGTAGTATCAGGGGTGAAAAACTGTTTTTT.

The chain has TRBV5-1 and TRBJ2-3; maybe TRBD2 (6 bases). The CDR3 runs to 14 residues. Germline CDR1 is SGHRS and CDR2 is YFSETQ. Trimming removed 10 bases from V and 7 bases from J, with 22 bases in between. CDR3 sequence reads: CASREQGLQNTQYF. The CDR3 region has the DNA TGCGCCTCACGGGAGCAGGGACTTCAGAATACGCAGTATTTT.

This clone was detected only once. The gene calls are TRBV11-2 and TRBJ2-1; D unclear. V dropped 5 bases and J dropped 5 bases, with 16 bases sitting between them. There are 15 residues in the CDR3. Germline V lookup: CDR1 SGHAT, CDR2 FQNNGV. The CDR3 is CASSPPSVAHNEQFF. CDR3 DNA: TGTGCCAGCAGCCCTCCTTCAGTTGCACACAATGAGCAGTTCTTC.

This clone has only a few counts. The rearrangement uses TRBV9 and TRBJ2-5, with 13 bases identical to TRBD2. The CDR3 is 19 residues long. Germline-derived CDR1 and CDR2 are SGDLS and YYNGEE. The junction had 15 bases not matched to a gene; V was cut back by 3 bases and J by 4 bases. The CDR3 DNA reads as TGTGCCAGCAGCGGCCGACTAGCGGGAGGTTCGGCTTTCGGAGAGACCCAGTACTTC. It yields the protein CASSGRLAGGSAFGETQYF.

The chain carries TRBV5-1 and TRBJ2-2; D perhaps matches TRBD2 (6 bases). CDR1 is SGHRS and CDR2 is YFSETQ in the germline V gene. The ends were cut back, 0 bases at V and 3 bases at J, with 21 bases in the middle. The length of the CDR3 is 19 residues. The CDR3 loop reads CASSLAGGSGDMDTGELFF. The CDR3 DNA follows: TGCGCCAGCAGCTTGGCCGGTGGTAGCGGAGATATGGACACCGGGGAGCTGTTTTTT.

The chain employs TRBV10-3 and TRBJ1-3; 7 bases map to TRBD1. V lost 7 bases, J lost 0 bases, and 3 bases stayed unmatched. This CDR3 has 14 residues. Germline CDR1 reads ENHRY; CDR2 reads SYGVKD. The CDR3 coding sequence is TGTGCCATCACCGGGACAGCCTCTGGAAACACCATATATTTT. Translated: CAITGTASGNTIYF.

The V call is TRBV5-1, the J call TRBJ1-4; 7 nucleotides line up with TRBD1. The CDR3 spans 16 residues. V was pared by 4 bases and J by 7 bases, with 13 bases of the junction left unmatched. Germline CDR1 is SGHRS and CDR2 is YFSETQ. The CDR3 spells CASSPVPTGRSEKLFF. CDR3 sequence (DNA): TGCGCCAGCAGCCCCGTACCGACAGGGCGAAGTGAAAAACTGTTTTTT.